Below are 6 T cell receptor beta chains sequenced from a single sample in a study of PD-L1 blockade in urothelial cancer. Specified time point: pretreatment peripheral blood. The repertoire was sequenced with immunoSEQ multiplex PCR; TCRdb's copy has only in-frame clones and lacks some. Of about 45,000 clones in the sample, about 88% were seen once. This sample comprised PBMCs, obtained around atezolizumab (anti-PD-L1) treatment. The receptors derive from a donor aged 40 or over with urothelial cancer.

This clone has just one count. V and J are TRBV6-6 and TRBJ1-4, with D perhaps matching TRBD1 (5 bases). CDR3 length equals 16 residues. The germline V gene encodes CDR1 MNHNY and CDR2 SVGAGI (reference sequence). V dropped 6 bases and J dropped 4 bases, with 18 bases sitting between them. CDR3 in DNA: TGTGCCAGCAGCCCAACCAACAGCCAGGGTAATGAAAAACTGTTTTTT. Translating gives CASSPTNSQGNEKLFF.

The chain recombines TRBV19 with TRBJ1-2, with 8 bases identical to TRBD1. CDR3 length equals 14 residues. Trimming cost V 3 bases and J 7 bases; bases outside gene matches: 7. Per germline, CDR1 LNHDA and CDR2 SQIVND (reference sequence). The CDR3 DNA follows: TGTGCCAGTAGTATTGGGGGCAGGGGGCCTGGCTACACCTTC. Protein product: CASSIGGRGPGYTF.

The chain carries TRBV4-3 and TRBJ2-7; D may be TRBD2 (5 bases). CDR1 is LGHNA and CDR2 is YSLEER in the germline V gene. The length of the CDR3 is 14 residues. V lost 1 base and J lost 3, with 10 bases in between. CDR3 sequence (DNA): TGCGCCAGCAGCCAAGGTGCCGGGGTCTACGAGCAGTACTTC. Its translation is CASSQGAGVYEQYF.

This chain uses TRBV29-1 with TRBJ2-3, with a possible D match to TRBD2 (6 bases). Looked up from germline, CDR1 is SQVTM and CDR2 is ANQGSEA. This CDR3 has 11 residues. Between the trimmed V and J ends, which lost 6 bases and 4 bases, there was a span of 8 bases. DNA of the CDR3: TGCAGCGTGACTAGTTCAGATACGCAGTATTTT. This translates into CSVTSSDTQYF.

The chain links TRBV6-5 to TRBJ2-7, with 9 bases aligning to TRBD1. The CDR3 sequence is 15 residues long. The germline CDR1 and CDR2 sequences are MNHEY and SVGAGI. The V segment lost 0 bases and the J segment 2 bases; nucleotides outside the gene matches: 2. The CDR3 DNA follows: TGTGCCAGCAGTTACTCCGGGACAGGGACCTACGAGCAGTACTTC. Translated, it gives CASSYSGTGTYEQYF.

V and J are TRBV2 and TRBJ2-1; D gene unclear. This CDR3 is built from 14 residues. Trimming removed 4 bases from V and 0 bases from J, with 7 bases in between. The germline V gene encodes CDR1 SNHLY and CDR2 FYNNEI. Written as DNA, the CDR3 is TGTGCCAGCAGTGGATTTAGCTCCTACAATGAGCAGTTCTTC. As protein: CASSGFSSYNEQFF.